This T cell receptor (beta chain) was identified in a study of blood T cell repertoires in COVID-19. Overall study context: COVID-19 samples collected from the United States, Italy and Spain covered acute and convalescent phases. Nucleic acid was either cDNA or gDNA, and it came from T cells, B-cell-depleted T cells, or PBMCs.

In the authors' workflow: Nucleated cell counts were estimated from reference gene primer amplification. Only in-frame clones appear in the TCRdb table, and some are missing; sequencing was by immunoSEQ multiplex PCR. D and trimming were read from the DNA, whereas the V and J calls and clone size are those reported in that table. Of 70,000 to 85,000 clones in the sample, around nine tenths were seen once. Germline V gene lookup returns CDR1 MNHEY and CDR2 SMNVEV (reference sequence). Trimming took 6 bases from V and 5 from J, leaving 14 bases between them. This CDR3 has 13 amino acids. The chain recombines TRBV27 with TRBJ2-7; weak D call: TRBD2 (6 bases). The sequence was collected from a human donor in a cohort sampled during active COVID-19. Sequences were obtained from peripheral blood. The CDR3 DNA reads as TGTGCCAGCAGCTTTCTGCGGGACCACGAGCAGTACTTC. Amino acid sequence: CASSFLRDHEQYF.